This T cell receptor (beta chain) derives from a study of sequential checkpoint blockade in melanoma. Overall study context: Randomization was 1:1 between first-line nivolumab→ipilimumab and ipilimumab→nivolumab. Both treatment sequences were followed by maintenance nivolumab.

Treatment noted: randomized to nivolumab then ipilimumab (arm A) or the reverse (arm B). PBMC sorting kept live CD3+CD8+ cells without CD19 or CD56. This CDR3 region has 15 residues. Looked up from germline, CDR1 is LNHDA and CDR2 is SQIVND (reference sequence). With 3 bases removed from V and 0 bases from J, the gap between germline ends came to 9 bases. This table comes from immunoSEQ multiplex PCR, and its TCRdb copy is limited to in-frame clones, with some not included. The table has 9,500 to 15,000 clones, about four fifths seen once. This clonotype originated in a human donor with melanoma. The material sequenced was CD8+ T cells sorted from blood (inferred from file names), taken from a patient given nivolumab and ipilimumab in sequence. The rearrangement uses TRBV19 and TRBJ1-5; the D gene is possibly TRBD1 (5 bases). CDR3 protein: CASSIRGNSNQPQHF. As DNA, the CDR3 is TGTGCCAGTAGTATCCGGGGGAATAGCAATCAGCCCCAGCATTTT.